This T cell receptor beta chain was captured by sequencing in a study of blood T cell repertoires in COVID-19 (dated by TCRdb to about 2020). Notes on the research overall: Collaborator samples came from the United States, Italy and Spain and covered acute and convalescent phases of COVID-19. The material from the prospective study consisted of cDNA or gDNA derived from T cells, B-cell-depleted T cells, or PBMCs. Deeply sampled blood TCRbeta repertoires from subjects exposed to, actively infected with, or recovered from COVID-19 were included in the dataset. The repertoires were released in a freely available public database meant as a resource for research on the immune response to SARS-CoV-2. The samples were drawn from the first 160 participants of the ongoing ImmuneRACE study and from about 1,200 subjects provided by 6 global collaborators. A de-identified subject ID, COVID-19 status, age in years and sex were almost always included in the sample metadata. Where available, HLA class I and class II types were obtained from metadata supplied by the sample provider rather than from assay-based typing.

Collaborating institutions collected whole blood in K2EDTA tubes following their own protocols. For TCRbeta analysis, collaborator samples were shipped as frozen whole blood, as isolated PBMCs, or as DNA extracted from either sample type. V gives up 0 bases and J gives up 0 bases, and the segment between their germline ends measures 6 bases. The CDR3 numbers 15 residues from cysteine through phenylalanine. The sequence is cut down to CDR3 DNA, 45 bases in frame from base 1. Looking up the germline V gene yields CDR1 KGHSH and CDR2 LQKENI. Overall results and qualifications from the work: How much clinical and demographic metadata was included differed by source and by participant, and the metadata was provided uncurated.

In regard to this clone: Its recognized antigen is unknown. No much larger clone exists at a distance of one base, and base qualities are not known.

TCRbeta CDR3 regions were amplified from genomic DNA by means of the immunoSEQ Assay, a bias-controlled multiplex PCR. Per the source publication's procedure: The number of nucleated cells in each sample was estimated by amplification of reference gene primers within the assay. Sequence reads were collapsed and filtered to measure the absolute abundance of every unique TCRbeta CDR3 rearrangement. For each sample, productive Simpson clonality was calculated by taking the square root of Simpson's diversity index across productive rearrangements. TCRdb took this table from immuneACCESS and kept in-frame rearrangements with V and J called. Such tables lack part of the clones; where checked against another copy, unresolved V genes explain under half of the gap, and the rest is unexplained. That table supplies the V and J calls and clone size; D and trimming were determined from the DNA. The sample records approximately 150,000 clones, approximately 88% of which are singletons. The leading ten clones occupy 4.5% to 6% of the sample.

The source is a human donor in a cohort sampled during active COVID-19. The chain was built from TRBV18 and TRBJ1-3; a tentative D match to TRBD1 spans 6 bases. The specimen was peripheral blood. The DNA reads as follows: TGTGCCAGCTCACCACCGGGGGCCTCTGGAAACACCATATATTTT. This codes for CASSPPGASGNTIYF.